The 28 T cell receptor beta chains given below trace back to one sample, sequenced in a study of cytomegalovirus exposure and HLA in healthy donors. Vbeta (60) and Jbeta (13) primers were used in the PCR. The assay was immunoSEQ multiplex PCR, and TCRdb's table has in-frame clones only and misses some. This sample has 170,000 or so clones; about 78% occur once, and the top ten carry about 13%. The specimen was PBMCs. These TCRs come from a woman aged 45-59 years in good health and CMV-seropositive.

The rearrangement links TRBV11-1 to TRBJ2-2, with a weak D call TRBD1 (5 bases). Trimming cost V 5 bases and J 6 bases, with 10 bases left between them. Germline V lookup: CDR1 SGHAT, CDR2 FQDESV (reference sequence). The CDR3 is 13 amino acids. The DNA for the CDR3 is TGTGCCAGCAGCATTCAGGGTGCCGGGGAGCTGTTTTTT. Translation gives CASSIQGAGELFF.

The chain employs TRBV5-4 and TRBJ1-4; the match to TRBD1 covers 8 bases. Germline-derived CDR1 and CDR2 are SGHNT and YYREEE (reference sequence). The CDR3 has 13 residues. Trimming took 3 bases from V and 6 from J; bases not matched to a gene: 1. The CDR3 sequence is CASSWGQDEKLFF. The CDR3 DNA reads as TGTGCCAGCAGCTGGGGACAGGATGAAAAACTGTTTTTT.

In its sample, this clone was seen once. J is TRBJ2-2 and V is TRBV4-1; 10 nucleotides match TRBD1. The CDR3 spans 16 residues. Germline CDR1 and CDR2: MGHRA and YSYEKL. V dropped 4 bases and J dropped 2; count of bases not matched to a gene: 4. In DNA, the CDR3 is TGCGCCAGCAGCCCGACAGGGGGCGGCAACACCGGGGAGCTGTTTTTT. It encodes CASSPTGGGNTGELFF.

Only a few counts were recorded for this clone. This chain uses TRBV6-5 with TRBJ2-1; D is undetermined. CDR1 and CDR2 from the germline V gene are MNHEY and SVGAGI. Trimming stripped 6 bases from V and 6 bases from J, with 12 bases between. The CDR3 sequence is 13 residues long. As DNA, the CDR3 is TGTGCCAGCAGCCGACATCACGGCAATGAGCAGTTCTTC. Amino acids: CASSRHHGNEQFF.

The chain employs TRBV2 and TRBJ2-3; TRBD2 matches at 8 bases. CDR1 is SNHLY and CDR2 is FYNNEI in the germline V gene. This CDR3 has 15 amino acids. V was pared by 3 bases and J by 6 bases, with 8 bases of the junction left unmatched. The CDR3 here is CASSDTTGGRDTQYF. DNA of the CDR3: TGTGCCAGCAGTGATACAACGGGGGGGAGGGATACGCAGTATTTT.

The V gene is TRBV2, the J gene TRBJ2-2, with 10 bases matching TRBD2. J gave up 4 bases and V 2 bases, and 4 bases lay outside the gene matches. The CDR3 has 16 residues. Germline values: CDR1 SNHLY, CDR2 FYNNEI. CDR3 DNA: TGTGCCAGCAGTGAATGGGCTAGCGGGGGCACCGGGGAGCTGTTTTTT. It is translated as CASSEWASGGTGELFF.

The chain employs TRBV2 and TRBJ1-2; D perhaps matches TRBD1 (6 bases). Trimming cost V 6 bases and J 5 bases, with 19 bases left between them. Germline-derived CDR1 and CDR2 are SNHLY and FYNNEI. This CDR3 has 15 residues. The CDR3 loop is CASSQGGGSTYGYTF. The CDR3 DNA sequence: TGTGCCAGCAGCCAAGGGGGGGGCAGTACTTATGGCTACACCTTC.

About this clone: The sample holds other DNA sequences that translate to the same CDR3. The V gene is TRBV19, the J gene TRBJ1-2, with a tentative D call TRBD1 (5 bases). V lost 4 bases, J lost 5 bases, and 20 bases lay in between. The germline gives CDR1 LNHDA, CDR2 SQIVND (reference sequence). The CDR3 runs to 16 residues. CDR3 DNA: TGTGCCAGTAGTAGTCCGCGGTCAAGGGGAATATATGGCTACACCTTC. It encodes CASSSPRSRGIYGYTF.

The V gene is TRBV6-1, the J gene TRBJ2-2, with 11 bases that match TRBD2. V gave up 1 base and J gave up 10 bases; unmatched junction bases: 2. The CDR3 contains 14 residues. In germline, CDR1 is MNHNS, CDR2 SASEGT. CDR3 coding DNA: TGTGCCAGCAGTGAAGGGACTAGCGGGCAGGAGCTGTTTTTT. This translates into CASSEGTSGQELFF.

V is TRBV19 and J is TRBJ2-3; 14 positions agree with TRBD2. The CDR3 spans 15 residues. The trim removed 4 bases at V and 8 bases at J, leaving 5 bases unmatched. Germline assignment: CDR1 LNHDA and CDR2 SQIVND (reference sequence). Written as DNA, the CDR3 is TGTGCCAGTAGTAGGGGACTAGCGGGGGAAGGTACGCAGTATTTT. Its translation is CASSRGLAGEGTQYF.

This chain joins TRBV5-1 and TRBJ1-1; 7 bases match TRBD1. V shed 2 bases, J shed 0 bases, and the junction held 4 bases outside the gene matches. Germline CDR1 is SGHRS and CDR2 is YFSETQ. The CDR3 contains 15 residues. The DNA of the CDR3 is TGCGCCAGCAGCTTCCGGGACAGCATGAACACTGAAGCTTTCTTT. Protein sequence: CASSFRDSMNTEAFF.

CDR3 sequence reads: CASSQDYANEQFF. CDR3 DNA sequence: TGTGCCAGCAGCCAAGACTACGCCAATGAGCAGTTCTTC. The J gene is TRBJ2-1, the V gene TRBV7-3; tentative D call: TRBD2 (5 bases). V lost 5 bases and J 6 bases, leaving 11 bases between the germline ends. This CDR3 comprises 13 residues. The germline V gene has CDR1 SGHTA and CDR2 FQGTGA.

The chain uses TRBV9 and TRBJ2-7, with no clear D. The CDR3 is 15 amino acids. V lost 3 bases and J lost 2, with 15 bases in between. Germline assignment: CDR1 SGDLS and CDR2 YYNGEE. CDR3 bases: TGTGCCAGCAGCGCCACCGGGTTGTCGGCCTACGAGCAGTACTTC. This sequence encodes CASSATGLSAYEQYF.

The chain's CDR3 is CASSPLQGTETQYF. The CDR3 region has the DNA TGCGCCAGCAGCCCTTTACAGGGGACGGAGACCCAGTACTTC. The chain joins TRBV4-1 to TRBJ2-5; 7 nucleotides match TRBD1. The germline CDR1 and CDR2 sequences are MGHRA and YSYEKL. This CDR3 comprises 14 residues. Losses at the gene ends were 4 bases for V and 5 bases for J; bases not matched to a gene: 7.

The CDR3: CASSTPPGRGQGGSPLHF. The CDR3, as DNA: TGTGCCAGTAGTACCCCCCCGGGCAGGGGGCAAGGTGGTTCACCCCTCCACTTT. The V gene is TRBV19, the J gene TRBJ1-6, with 8 bases matching TRBD1. The V and J ends lost 4 bases and 9 bases, in that order; junction bases with no gene match: 17. The germline V gene has CDR1 LNHDA and CDR2 SQIVND (reference sequence). This CDR3 is built from 18 residues.

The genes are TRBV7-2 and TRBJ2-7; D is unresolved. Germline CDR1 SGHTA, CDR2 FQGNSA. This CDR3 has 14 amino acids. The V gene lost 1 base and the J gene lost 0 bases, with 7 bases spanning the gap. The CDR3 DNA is TGTGCCAGCAGCTTAGACATAAGCTCCTACGAGCAGTACTTC. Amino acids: CASSLDISSYEQYF.

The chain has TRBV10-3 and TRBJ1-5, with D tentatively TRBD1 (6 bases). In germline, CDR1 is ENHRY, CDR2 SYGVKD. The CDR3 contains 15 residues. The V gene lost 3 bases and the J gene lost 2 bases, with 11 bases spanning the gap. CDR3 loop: CAISDEGVGNQPQHF. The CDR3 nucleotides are TGTGCCATCAGTGATGAGGGGGTGGGCAATCAGCCCCAGCATTTT.

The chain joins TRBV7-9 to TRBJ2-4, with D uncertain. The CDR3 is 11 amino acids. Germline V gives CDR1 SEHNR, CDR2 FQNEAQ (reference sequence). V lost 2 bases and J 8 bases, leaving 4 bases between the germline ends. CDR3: CASSLLDIQYF. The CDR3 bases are TGTGCCAGCAGCTTACTAGACATTCAGTACTTC.

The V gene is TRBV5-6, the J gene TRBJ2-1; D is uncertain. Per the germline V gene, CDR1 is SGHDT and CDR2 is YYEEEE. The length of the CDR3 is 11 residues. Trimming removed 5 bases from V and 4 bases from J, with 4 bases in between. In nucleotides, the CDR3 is TGTGCCAGCAGTCAGTACAATGAGCAGTTCTTC. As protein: CASSQYNEQFF.

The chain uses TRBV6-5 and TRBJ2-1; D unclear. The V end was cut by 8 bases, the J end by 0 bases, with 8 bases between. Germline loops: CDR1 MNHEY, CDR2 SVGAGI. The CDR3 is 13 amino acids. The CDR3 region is CASALNSYNEQFF. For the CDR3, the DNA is TGTGCCAGCGCTCTAAACTCCTACAATGAGCAGTTCTTC.

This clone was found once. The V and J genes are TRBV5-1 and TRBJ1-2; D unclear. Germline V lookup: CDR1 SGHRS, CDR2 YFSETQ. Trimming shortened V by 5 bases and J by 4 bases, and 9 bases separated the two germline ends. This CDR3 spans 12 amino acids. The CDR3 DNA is TGCGCCAGCAGTACAGAAGCCTATGGCTACACCTTC. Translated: CASSTEAYGYTF.

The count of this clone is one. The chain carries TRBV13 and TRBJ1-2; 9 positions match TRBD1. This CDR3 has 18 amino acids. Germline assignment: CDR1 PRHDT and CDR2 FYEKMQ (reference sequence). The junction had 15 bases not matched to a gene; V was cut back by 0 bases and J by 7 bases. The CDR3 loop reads CASSLGPSSGTGSSGYTF. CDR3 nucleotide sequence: TGTGCCAGCAGCTTAGGCCCCTCAAGCGGGACAGGGTCGAGTGGCTACACCTTC. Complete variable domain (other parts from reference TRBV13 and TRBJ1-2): AAGVIQSPRHLIKEKRETATLKCYPIPRHDTVYWYQQGPGQDPQFLISFYEKMQSDKGSIPDRFSAQQFSDYHSELNMSSLELGDSALYFCASSLGPSSGTGSSGYTFGSGTRLTVV.

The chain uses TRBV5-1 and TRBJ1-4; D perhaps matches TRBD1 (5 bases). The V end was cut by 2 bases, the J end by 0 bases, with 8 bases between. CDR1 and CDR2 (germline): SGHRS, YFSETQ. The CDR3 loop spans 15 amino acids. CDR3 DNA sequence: TGCGCCAGCAGCTTACAGGCATCAACTAATGAAAAACTGTTTTTT. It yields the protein CASSLQASTNEKLFF.

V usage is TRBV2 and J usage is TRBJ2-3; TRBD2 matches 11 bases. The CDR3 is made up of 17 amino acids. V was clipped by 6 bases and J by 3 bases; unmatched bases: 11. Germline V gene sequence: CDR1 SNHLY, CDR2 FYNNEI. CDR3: CASSVRGTSGTTDTQYF. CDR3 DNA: TGTGCCAGCAGCGTAAGAGGGACTAGCGGAACAACAGATACGCAGTATTTT. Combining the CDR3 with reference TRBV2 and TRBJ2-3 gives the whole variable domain EPEVTQTPSHQVTQMGQEVILRCVPISNHLYFYWYRQILGQKVEFLVSFYNNEISEKSEIFDDQFSVERPDGSNFTLKIRSTKLEDSAMYFCASSVRGTSGTTDTQYFGPGTRLTVL.

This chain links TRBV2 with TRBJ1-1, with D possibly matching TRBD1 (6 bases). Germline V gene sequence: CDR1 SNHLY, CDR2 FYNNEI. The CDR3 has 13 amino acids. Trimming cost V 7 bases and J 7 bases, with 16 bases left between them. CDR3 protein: CASKVGPTGEAFF. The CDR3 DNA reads TGTGCCAGCAAGGTAGGACCGACAGGTGAAGCTTTCTTT. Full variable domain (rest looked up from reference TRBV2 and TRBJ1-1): EPEVTQTPSHQVTQMGQEVILRCVPISNHLYFYWYRQILGQKVEFLVSFYNNEISEKSEIFDDQFSVERPDGSNFTLKIRSTKLEDSAMYFCASKVGPTGEAFFGQGTRLTVV.

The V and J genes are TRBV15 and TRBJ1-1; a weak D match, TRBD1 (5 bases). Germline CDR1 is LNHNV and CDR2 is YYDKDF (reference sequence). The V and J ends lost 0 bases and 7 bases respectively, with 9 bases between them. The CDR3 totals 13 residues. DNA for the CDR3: TGTGCCACCAGCAGAGATCCTCAGGGTGAAGCTTTCTTT. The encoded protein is CATSRDPQGEAFF.

CDR3 sequence (DNA): TGTGCCAGCACCTCCGGGACACAACGATCACCCCTCCACTTT. Translated: CASTSGTQRSPLHF. The J gene is TRBJ1-6, the V gene TRBV6-5, with D possibly matching TRBD1 (6 bases). There are 14 residues in the CDR3. V was trimmed by 7 bases and J by 10 bases, leaving 17 bases between them. The germline V gene encodes CDR1 MNHEY and CDR2 SVGAGI.

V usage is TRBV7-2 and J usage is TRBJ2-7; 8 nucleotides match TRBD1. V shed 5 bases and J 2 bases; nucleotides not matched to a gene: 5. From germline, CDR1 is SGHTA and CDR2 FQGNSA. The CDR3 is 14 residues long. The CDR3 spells CASSGTQGAYEQYF. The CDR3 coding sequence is TGTGCCAGCAGCGGAACACAGGGGGCCTACGAGCAGTACTTC.